Reported below is one T cell receptor (beta chain). The antigen is unknown. These data are taken from a study of T-cell memory formation after mild COVID-19. Broader study findings: Clones that contracted from day 15 to 85 had balanced CD4/CD8; later expanders were CD4+ biased.

5'RACE with constant-segment primers yielded barcoded, UMI-tagged TCR alpha and TCR beta cDNA libraries. Using its own MiXCR run on the 5' RACE reads, TCRdb lists one record per CDR3 protein. Of 340,000 or so distinct CDR3 sequences in the sample, 10% to 15% were seen once. The CDR3 loop spans 16 amino acids. Unmatched junction bases numbered 13, after V lost 5 bases and J lost 7 bases. The origin of this receptor is a man aged 18 to 35 who had mild COVID-19 (a few samples of this study predate the infection). Cell type and time point are not known. Sample: PBMCs or a T cell subset sorted from them (not recorded which). V gene TRBV12-3 or TRBV12-4 combines with J gene TRBJ2-2; TRBD2 matches at 7 bases. CDR3 protein: CASSKVAGPYGGELFF. CDR3 nucleotides: TGTGCCAGCAGTAAAGTAGCGGGCCCCTATGGCGGGGAGCTGTTTTTT.